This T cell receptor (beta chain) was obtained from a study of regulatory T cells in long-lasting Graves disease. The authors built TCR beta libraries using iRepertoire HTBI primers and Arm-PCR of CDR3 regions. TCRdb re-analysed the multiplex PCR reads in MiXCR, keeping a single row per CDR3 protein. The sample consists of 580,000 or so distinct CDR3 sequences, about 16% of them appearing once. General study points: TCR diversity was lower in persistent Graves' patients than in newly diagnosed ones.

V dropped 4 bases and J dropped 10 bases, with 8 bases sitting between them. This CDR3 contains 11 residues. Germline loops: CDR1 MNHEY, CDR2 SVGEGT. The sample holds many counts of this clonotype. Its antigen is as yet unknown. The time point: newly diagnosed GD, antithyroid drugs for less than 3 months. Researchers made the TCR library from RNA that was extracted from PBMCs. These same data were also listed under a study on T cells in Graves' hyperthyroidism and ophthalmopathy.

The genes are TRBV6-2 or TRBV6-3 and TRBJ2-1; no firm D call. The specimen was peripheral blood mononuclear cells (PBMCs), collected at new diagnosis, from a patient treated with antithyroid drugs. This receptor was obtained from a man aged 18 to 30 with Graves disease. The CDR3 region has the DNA TGTGCCAGCAGTTCAACATACGAGCAGTTCTTC. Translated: CASSSTYEQFF.